The T cell receptor beta chain under discussion was sequenced for a study of vaccination and CD4 T cells after COVID-19. V lost 2 bases and J lost 1, with 11 bases in between. This CDR3 has 16 amino acids. Germline V gene sequence: CDR1 SGHTA, CDR2 FQGTGA. As concerns this clonotype: Its target is not known.

Treatment given: approximately nine-day PBMC culture with coronavirus spike peptide pools or control peptides (ViraFEST assay). Oncomine TCR Beta short-read sequencing was applied to DNA from cultured CD4+ T cells. TCRdb redid the calling of the PCR reads with MiXCR, one entry per CDR3 protein. This table has approximately 16,000 distinct CDR3 sequences, roughly 60% appearing once. The receptor's source is a human donor who had recovered from COVID-19. The sample was CD4+ T cells from blood, cultured in vitro. V and J are TRBV7-3 and TRBJ2-2; perhaps D is TRBD1 or TRBD2 (6 bases each). Written as DNA, the CDR3 is TGTGCCAGCAGCTTAGTCGGAGGGGGGAACACCGGGGAGCTGTTTTTT. Residues: CASSLVGGGNTGELFF.